The 5 T cell receptor beta chains in this list originate from one sample, sequenced in a study of cytomegalovirus exposure and HLA in healthy donors. 13 Jbeta primers and 60 Vbeta primers were used for the PCR. Only in-frame clones appear in the TCRdb table, and some are missing; sequencing was by immunoSEQ multiplex PCR. This table has 76,000 or so clones, about four fifths appearing once. The material sequenced was PBMCs. The source is a woman between 40 and 55 years old in good health and CMV-seropositive.

CDR3 sequence (DNA): TGTGCCAGCAGTTACCTAGCGGGGGGCGTTGAGACCCAGTACTTC. Residues: CASSYLAGGVETQYF. V usage is TRBV6-5 and J usage is TRBJ2-5; 11 bases map to TRBD2. The V gene end was trimmed by 2 bases and the J gene end by 5 bases; junction bases not matched to a gene: 4. This CDR3 is 15 amino acids long. Looked up from germline, CDR1 is MNHEY and CDR2 is SVGAGI.

This clone was seen a few times. V gene TRBV28 combines with J gene TRBJ2-5, with D possibly TRBD1 on 6 matching bases. Germline lookup yields CDR1 MDHEN and CDR2 SYDVKM. V was trimmed by 2 bases and J by 5 bases, leaving 18 bases between them. The CDR3 sequence is 16 residues long. The CDR3 spells CASSLTGTSLTETQYF. The CDR3 coding sequence is TGTGCCAGCAGTTTAACCGGGACAAGTTTGACGGAGACCCAGTACTTC.

The chain has TRBV15 and TRBJ2-1; no definite D call. V gave up 4 bases and J gave up 3 bases, with 4 bases separating them. Looked up from germline, CDR1 is LNHNV and CDR2 is YYDKDF (reference sequence). This CDR3 contains 12 residues. The CDR3, as DNA: TGTGCCACCAGCACAAACTACAATGAGCAGTTCTTC. Encoded protein: CATSTNYNEQFF.

This chain links TRBV5-3 with TRBJ1-4; TRBD1 aligns across 10 bases. TRBV5-3 is an ORF, and what it does is uncertain. J was trimmed by 3 bases and V by 4 bases; bases with no gene match: 6. The CDR3 covers 16 residues. The CDR3 loop is CARSTGQGVANEKLFF. Written as DNA, the CDR3 is TGTGCCAGAAGCACCGGACAGGGGGTAGCTAATGAAAAACTGTTTTTT.

This clone was seen once. The gene calls are TRBV18 and TRBJ1-1; D not certain. Germline V gene data show CDR1 as KGHSH and CDR2 as LQKENI. The length of the CDR3 is 15 residues. The V end was cut by 3 bases, the J end by 4 bases, with 15 bases between. CDR3 DNA: TGTGCCAGCTCACCTACGAACGGGTTGGGCACTGAAGCTTTCTTT. It encodes CASSPTNGLGTEAFF.